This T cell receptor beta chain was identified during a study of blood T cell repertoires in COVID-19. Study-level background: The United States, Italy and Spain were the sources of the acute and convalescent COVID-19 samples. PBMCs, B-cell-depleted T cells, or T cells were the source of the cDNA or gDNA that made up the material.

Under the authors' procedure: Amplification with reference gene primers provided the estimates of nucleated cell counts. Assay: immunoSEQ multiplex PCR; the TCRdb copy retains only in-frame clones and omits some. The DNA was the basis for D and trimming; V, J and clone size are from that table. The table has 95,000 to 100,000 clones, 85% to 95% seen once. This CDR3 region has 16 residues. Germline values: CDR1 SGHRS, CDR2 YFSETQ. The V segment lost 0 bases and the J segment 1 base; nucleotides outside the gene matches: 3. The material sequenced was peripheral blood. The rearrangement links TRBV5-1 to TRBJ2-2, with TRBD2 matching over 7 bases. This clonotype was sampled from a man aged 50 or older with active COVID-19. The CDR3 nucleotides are TGCGCCAGCAGCTTGGAGGGAGGGCTGAACACCGGGGAGCTGTTTTTT. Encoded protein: CASSLEGGLNTGELFF. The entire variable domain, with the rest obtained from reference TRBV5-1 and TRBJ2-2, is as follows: KAGVTQTPRYLIKTRGQQVTLSCSPISGHRSVSWYQQTPGQGLQFLFEYFSETQRNKGNFPGRFSGRQFSNSRSEMNVSTLELGDSALYLCASSLEGGLNTGELFFGEGSRLTVL.